These T cell receptor beta chains were read from a single sample in a study of vaccination and CD4 T cells after COVID-19. MiXCR, run by TCRdb on the PCR reads, gives a single entry per CDR3 protein. Of fewer than 15,000 distinct CDR3 sequences listed, roughly 34% are singletons. Their target antigens are unknown. Sequencing was carried out using cultured CD4+ T cells from blood. The receptors shown here come from a human donor with COVID-19. The CDR3 runs from the conserved cysteine through the conserved F or W. D genes are given only for firm matches. The size field is filled for only some rows; it gives once, few, many or a size class.

15	NA	TRBV19	NA	TRBJ1-3	CVSTRGGLSGNTIYF	TGTGTCAGTACCAGAGGGGGGCTCAGTGGAAACACCATATATTTT
15	few	TRBV7-6	TRBD2	TRBJ2-3	CASSSGLASTDTQYF	TGTGCTAGCAGCTCGGGACTAGCGAGCACAGATACGCAGTATTTT
13	NA	TRBV25-1	NA	TRBJ1-1	CATAPGSNTEAFF	TGTGCCACCGCTCCGGGATCGAACACTGAAGCTTTCTTT
17	NA	TRBV6-1	TRBD1	TRBJ2-6	CASSDRDRGVGANVLTF	TGTGCCAGCAGTGACCGGGACAGGGGAGTCGGGGCCAACGTCCTGACTTTC
12	NA	TRBV20-1	NA	TRBJ1-5	CSAPPGGQPQHF	TGCAGTGCTCCCCCCGGCGGCCAGCCCCAGCATTTT
15	NA	TRBV20-1	TRBD2	TRBJ2-3	CSARGLAGGTDTQYF	TGCAGTGCCCGCGGACTAGCGGGGGGCACAGATACGCAGTATTTT
14	few	TRBV28	NA	TRBJ1-4	CASKGGLGNEKLFF	TGTGCCAGCAAGGGGGGCCTGGGGAATGAAAAACTGTTTTTT
19	few	TRBV5-4	NA	TRBJ2-5	CASSLDRSRGAGWQETQYF	TGTGCCAGCAGCTTGGATCGGAGCAGGGGAGCGGGGTGGCAAGAGACCCAGTACTTC
15	NA	TRBV7-9	NA	TRBJ1-3	CASSFYGGLGNTIYF	TGTGCCAGCAGCTTCTACGGAGGGTTAGGAAACACCATATATTTT
18	once	TRBV2	NA	TRBJ2-4	CASSESSGKGVAKNIQYF	TGTGCCAGCAGTGAATCGTCGGGGAAGGGGGTAGCCAAAAACATTCAGTACTTC
15	NA	TRBV7-8	NA	TRBJ1-4	CASSFTAGVGEKLFF	TGTGCCAGCAGCTTTACAGCAGGGGTGGGGGAAAAACTGTTTTTT
15	NA	TRBV5-4	NA	TRBJ2-7	CASSLASRAGSEQYF	TGTGCCAGCAGCTTGGCTTCTAGGGCAGGGAGCGAGCAGTACTTC
15	NA	TRBV7-9	TRBD1	TRBJ1-1	CASSLETGPNTEAFF	TGTGCCAGCAGCCTGGAGACAGGGCCGAACACTGAAGCTTTCTTT
13	NA	TRBV6-1	NA	TRBJ1-6	CASSGNRAGSLHF	TGTGCCAGCAGTGGAAACAGGGCTGGGTCCCTCCACTTT